Below are 28 T cell receptor beta chains sequenced from a single sample in a study of blood T cell repertoires in COVID-19. Some clones are missing from TCRdb's copy, which holds only in-frame ones; the method was immunoSEQ multiplex PCR. The sample yields some 58,000 clones, nearly 95% seen once. The sequenced material came from peripheral blood. All receptors derive from a man aged 45-65 years with active COVID-19.

V and J are TRBV19 and TRBJ2-2, with D unclear. Trimming pared 7 bases from V and 0 bases from J, leaving 9 bases between. The CDR3 extends over 14 amino acids. CDR1 and CDR2 (germline): LNHDA, SQIVND (reference sequence). CDR3: CASIANTNTGELFF. The CDR3, as DNA: TGTGCCAGTATAGCAAATACGAACACCGGGGAGCTGTTTTTT.

This chain links TRBV2 with TRBJ1-5; 7 nucleotides match TRBD1. V lost 2 bases to trimming and J lost 5 bases; unmatched junction nucleotides: 3. The CDR3 runs to 14 residues. Per the germline V gene, CDR1 is SNHLY and CDR2 is FYNNEI. CDR3 coding DNA: TGTGCCAGCAGTGAAACAGGGGTAGATCAGCCCCAGCATTTT. Translating gives CASSETGVDQPQHF.

The chain is built from TRBV4-1 and TRBJ2-5, with D uncertain. Trimming took off 1 base at V and 5 bases at J, with 8 bases between the two ends. Germline V gene lookup returns CDR1 MGHRA and CDR2 YSYEKL. The CDR3 totals 13 residues. For the CDR3, the DNA is TGCGCCAGCAGCCAAGTGACTCACGAGACCCAGTACTTC. It yields the protein CASSQVTHETQYF.

The rearrangement links TRBV5-5 to TRBJ2-2; D possibly corresponds to TRBD2 (7 bases). The germline V gene encodes CDR1 SGHKS and CDR2 YYEKEE (reference sequence). There are 16 residues in the CDR3. V lost 0 bases to trimming and J lost 8 bases, with 17 bases between them. CDR3 protein: CASSLAGGGSQGELFF. The CDR3 nucleotides read TGTGCCAGCAGCTTGGCCGGGGGCGGGAGTCAAGGGGAGCTGTTTTTT.

The rearrangement links TRBV19 to TRBJ2-1; TRBD2 might be the D (6 bases). The germline V gene has CDR1 LNHDA and CDR2 SQIVND (reference sequence). The CDR3 is made up of 16 amino acids. V lost 5 bases and J lost 0, with 14 bases in between. CDR3 nucleotides: TGTGCCAGTAGTGTAATAGCGGTAGGCTCCTACAATGAGCAGTTCTTC. Translated, it gives CASSVIAVGSYNEQFF.

The chain has TRBV19 and TRBJ2-2, with D maybe TRBD2 (6 bases). The CDR3 totals 14 residues. CDR1 LNHDA and CDR2 SQIVND come from the germline V gene (reference sequence). Trimming cost V 11 bases and J 1 base, with 14 bases left between them. The CDR3 nucleotides read TGTGCCGGACGGGAGAGAGGGAACACCGGGGAGCTGTTTTTT. It is translated as CAGRERGNTGELFF.

The chain joins TRBV19 to TRBJ1-1; D remains ambiguous. V gave up 5 bases and J gave up 5 bases, with 12 bases separating them. This CDR3 region has 13 residues. Germline CDR1 reads LNHDA; CDR2 reads SQIVND (reference sequence). CDR3 nucleotide sequence: TGTGCCAGTAGTCCCCCTCGGTGGACTGAAGCTTTCTTT. It specifies CASSPPRWTEAFF.

The chain links TRBV6-5 to TRBJ1-2, with TRBD1 as a possible D gene (5 bases). The germline V gene has CDR1 MNHEY and CDR2 SVGAGI. V was trimmed by 5 bases and J by 4 bases, leaving 8 bases between them. The CDR3 totals 12 residues. CDR3 residues: CASSPGFYGYTF. The DNA for the CDR3 is TGTGCCAGCAGTCCAGGGTTCTATGGCTACACCTTC.

A single count supports this clone. The genes are TRBV28 and TRBJ1-2, with a tentative D call TRBD1 (5 bases). V dropped 2 bases and J dropped 0 bases, with 13 bases sitting between them. The germline CDR1 and CDR2 sequences are MDHEN and SYDVKM. CDR3 size: 16 residues. The CDR3 DNA reads TGTGCCAGCAGTTTAGGGGGGACGGCGTCTAACTATGGCTACACCTTC. Protein sequence: CASSLGGTASNYGYTF.

This chain connects TRBV28 to TRBJ2-2; possibly TRBD2 for D (5 bases). V dropped 5 bases and J dropped 4 bases, with 11 bases sitting between them. The germline V gene has CDR1 MDHEN and CDR2 SYDVKM. The CDR3 covers 14 residues. The CDR3 nucleotides read TGTGCCAGCAGTGACGGGAAAAGCACCGGGGAGCTGTTTTTT. This encodes CASSDGKSTGELFF.

The chain uses TRBV4-3 and TRBJ2-1; a weak D match, TRBD2 (6 bases). The length of the CDR3 is 16 residues. Looked up from germline, CDR1 is LGHNA and CDR2 is YSLEER. The ends were cut back, 0 bases at V and 6 bases at J, with 15 bases in the middle. CDR3 DNA: TGCGCCAGCAGCCAAGATAGGGCGGGGAGGAGCAATGAGCAGTTCTTC. It codes for CASSQDRAGRSNEQFF.

This rearrangement joins TRBV28 to TRBJ2-7; 7 positions agree with TRBD2. The V gene's germline CDR1 is MDHEN and CDR2 SYDVKM. The CDR3 runs to 13 residues. V lost 7 bases and J lost 7; bases outside the gene matches: 10. This CDR3 is CASIRAVGGEQYF. The CDR3 region has the DNA TGTGCCAGCATTCGGGCGGTGGGGGGGGAGCAGTACTTC.

The V call is TRBV2, the J call TRBJ1-4; no clear D. The V gene's germline CDR1 is SNHLY and CDR2 FYNNEI. This CDR3 region has 15 residues. V lost 7 bases and J lost 0, with 12 bases in between. CDR3 DNA: TGTGCCAGCACGCGCAGGAGGGCAACTAATGAAAAACTGTTTTTT. This sequence encodes CASTRRRATNEKLFF.

This clone appeared once. The chain carries TRBV28 and TRBJ1-1; D might be TRBD1 (5 bases). The germline CDR1 and CDR2 sequences are MDHEN and SYDVKM. The germline V and J ends were trimmed by 4 bases and 1 base, with 13 bases remaining between them. The CDR3 is 15 residues long. In DNA form, the CDR3 reads TGTGCCAGCAGTTCCTCAGGGTACCCGAACACTGAAGCTTTCTTT. Amino acid sequence: CASSSSGYPNTEAFF.

J is TRBJ2-1 and V is TRBV24-1; D may be TRBD1 (5 bases). Per germline, CDR1 KGHDR and CDR2 SFDVKD. CDR3 length equals 15 residues. V was shortened by 3 bases and J by 8 bases, with 16 bases between the two germline ends. The CDR3 DNA sequence: TGTGCCACCAGTGATCCTACACGTCCAGGGTATGAGCAGTTCTTC. It encodes CATSDPTRPGYEQFF.

In its sample, this clone was seen once. The chain couples TRBV7-9 to TRBJ2-3; 7 bases are a match to TRBD2. The CDR3 extends over 14 amino acids. The V gene end was trimmed by 5 bases and the J gene end by 6 bases; junction bases not matched to a gene: 8. Germline CDR1 is SEHNR and CDR2 is FQNEAQ (reference sequence). This CDR3 is CASSRGDLGDTQYF. CDR3 DNA sequence: TGTGCCAGCAGCCGGGGGGATCTCGGGGATACGCAGTATTTT. The full variable domain, completed using reference TRBV7-9 and TRBJ2-3, is DTGVSQNPRHKITKRGQNVTFRCDPISEHNRLYWYRQTLGQGPEFLTYFQNEAQLEKSRLLSDRFSAERPKGSFSTLEIQRTEQGDSAMYLCASSRGDLGDTQYFGPGTRLTVL.

The chain links TRBV28 to TRBJ2-3; 9 bases are shared with TRBD1. There are 18 residues in the CDR3. The V segment lost 3 bases and the J segment 0 bases; nucleotides outside the gene matches: 10. CDR1 MDHEN and CDR2 SYDVKM come from the germline V gene. The DNA for the CDR3 is TGTGCCAGCAGTTTCCGACCCCGGACAGGGGCTAGCACAGATACGCAGTATTTT. This translates into CASSFRPRTGASTDTQYF.

The V gene is TRBV5-1, the J gene TRBJ2-1; 11 bases align to TRBD2. The trim removed 4 bases at V and 3 bases at J, leaving 6 bases unmatched. The CDR3 runs 16 residues. Germline assignment: CDR1 SGHRS and CDR2 YFSETQ. CDR3 nucleotides: TGCGCCAGCAGCATTACTAGCGGGAGTATCTACAATGAGCAGTTCTTC. Amino acids: CASSITSGSIYNEQFF.

The chain has TRBV27 and TRBJ2-1; a possible D gene is TRBD1 (6 bases). The CDR3 sequence is 15 residues long. Germline CDR1 MNHEY, CDR2 SMNVEV (reference sequence). The V and J ends lost 3 bases and 5 bases respectively, with 14 bases between them. CDR3 region: CASSFLQGRDNEQFF. Here the CDR3 DNA reads TGTGCCAGCAGTTTCTTACAGGGCAGGGACAATGAGCAGTTCTTC.

This rearrangement joins TRBV6-1 to TRBJ2-1, with 9 nucleotides matching TRBD2. CDR1 is MNHNS, CDR2 SASEGT, per germline. CDR3 size: 15 residues. V lost 2 bases, J lost 8 bases, and 7 bases stayed unmatched. Here the CDR3 DNA reads TGTGCCAGCAGTGAAAGGGGACTAGCTGTCGATGAGCAGTTCTTC. Translation gives CASSERGLAVDEQFF.

This rearrangement joins TRBV5-6 to TRBJ1-2, with 10 bases that match TRBD1. Germline-derived CDR1 and CDR2 are SGHDT and YYEEEE. The CDR3 totals 15 residues. V shed 3 bases, J shed 5 bases, and the junction held 7 bases outside the gene matches. CDR3 protein: CASSYRDRGYYGYTF. Here the CDR3 DNA reads TGTGCCAGCAGCTACCGGGACAGGGGTTATTATGGCTACACCTTC.

V and J are TRBV4-1 and TRBJ2-7, with TRBD1 identical over 7 bases. V lost 2 bases to trimming and J lost 2 bases; unmatched junction nucleotides: 9. The length of the CDR3 is 16 residues. Germline V gives CDR1 MGHRA, CDR2 YSYEKL. CDR3 in DNA: TGCGCCAGCAGCCAACCGAACAGGGGTGGGACCTACGAGCAGTACTTC. It encodes CASSQPNRGGTYEQYF.

The rearrangement links TRBV4-1 to TRBJ2-1; possible D gene TRBD1, 5 bases. The CDR3 spans 19 residues. The germline CDR1 and CDR2 sequences are MGHRA and YSYEKL. V lost 2 bases to trimming and J lost 7 bases, with 27 bases between them. The CDR3, as DNA: TGCGCCAGCAGCCAACGGACCCTCAAAATGGGAACAGGAAGAAATGAGCAGTTCTTC. This codes for CASSQRTLKMGTGRNEQFF.

The chain combines TRBV12-3 or TRBV12-4 with TRBJ2-7; possibly TRBD1 for D (5 bases). Trimming cost V 6 bases and J 6 bases, with 12 bases left between them. There are 12 residues in the CDR3. The CDR3 DNA is TGTGCCAGCAGCCTAGGGGCCTCCGAGCAGTACTTC. Its protein is CASSLGASEQYF.

The chain uses TRBV5-1 and TRBJ2-1; 7 bases match TRBD2. Unmatched junction bases numbered 3, after V lost 0 bases and J lost 3 bases. This CDR3 has 15 amino acids. Germline V lookup: CDR1 SGHRS, CDR2 YFSETQ. The CDR3 reads CASSLGASGYNEQFF. The CDR3 DNA reads TGCGCCAGCAGCTTGGGGGCTAGCGGCTACAATGAGCAGTTCTTC.

This clone was detected once. This chain uses TRBV5-1 with TRBJ2-1; possibly TRBD1 for D (6 bases). V was cut by 2 bases and J by 9 bases, with 9 bases left in between. Germline-derived CDR1 and CDR2 are SGHRS and YFSETQ. The CDR3 has 12 residues. This chain's CDR3 is CASSFGTPEQFF. The CDR3 nucleotides are TGCGCCAGCAGCTTCGGGACACCTGAGCAGTTCTTC.

CDR3 loop: CASRLLLGASGEQYF. CDR3 bases: TGTGCCAGCCGGCTCCTGTTGGGGGCGAGCGGCGAGCAGTACTTC. The chain recombines TRBV6-5 with TRBJ2-7, with D perhaps matching TRBD1 (6 bases). Germline V CDR1 and CDR2: MNHEY, SVGAGI. The CDR3 contains 15 residues. V gave up 8 bases and J gave up 6 bases, with 23 bases separating them.

The chain combines TRBV16 with TRBJ2-1; D might be TRBD2 (5 bases). The CDR3 spans 15 residues. Germline values: CDR1 KGHSY, CDR2 FQNENV. Trimming took off 0 bases at V and 2 bases at J, with 8 bases between the two ends. In DNA form, the CDR3 reads TGTGCCAGCAGCCAATCACGGGGAACCTACAATGAGCAGTTCTTC. Translation: CASSQSRGTYNEQFF.